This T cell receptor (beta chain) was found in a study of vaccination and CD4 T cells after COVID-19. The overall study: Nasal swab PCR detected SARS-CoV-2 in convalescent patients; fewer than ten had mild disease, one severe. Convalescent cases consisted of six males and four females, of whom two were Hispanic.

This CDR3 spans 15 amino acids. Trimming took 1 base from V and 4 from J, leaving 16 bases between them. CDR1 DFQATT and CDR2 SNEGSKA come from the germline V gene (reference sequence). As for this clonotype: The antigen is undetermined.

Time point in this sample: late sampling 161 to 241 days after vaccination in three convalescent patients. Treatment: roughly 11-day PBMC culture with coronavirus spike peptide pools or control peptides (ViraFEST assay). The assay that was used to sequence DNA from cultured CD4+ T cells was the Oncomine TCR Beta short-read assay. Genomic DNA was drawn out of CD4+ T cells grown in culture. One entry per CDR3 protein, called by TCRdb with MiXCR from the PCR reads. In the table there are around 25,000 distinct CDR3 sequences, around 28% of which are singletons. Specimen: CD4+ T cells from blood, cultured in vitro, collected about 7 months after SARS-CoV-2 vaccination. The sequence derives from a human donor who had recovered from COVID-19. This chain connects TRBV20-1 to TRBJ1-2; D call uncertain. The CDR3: CSARVEAGLSYGYTF. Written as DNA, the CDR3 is TGCAGTGCTAGAGTGGAAGCTGGTTTGAGCTATGGCTACACCTTC.